The text below deals with one T cell receptor beta chain. The CDR3 has 12 amino acids. Germline V gene data show CDR1 as GTSNPN and CDR2 as SVGIG (reference sequence). V dropped 1 base and J dropped 9 bases, with 9 bases sitting between them. The data derive from a study of blood T cell repertoires in COVID-19. As for the study in general: Samples representing acute and convalescent COVID-19 were sourced from the United States, Italy and Spain. The analysed material was cDNA or gDNA that came from T cells, B-cell-depleted T cells, or PBMCs.

In the original processing: Researchers report that nucleated cell counts were estimated from reference gene primer amplification. Profiled with immunoSEQ multiplex PCR; TCRdb holds only in-frame clones, not every one. The V and J calls and the clone size are those of that table, but D and trimming were determined from the DNA. The sample has under 300,000 clones, roughly 85% seen once. The rearrangement links TRBV30 to TRBJ2-2; tentative D call: TRBD2 (6 bases). Material: peripheral blood. This receptor was taken from a woman between 18 and 29 years old with acute or convalescent COVID-19. The CDR3 sequence is CAWSDSGWELFF. CDR3 nucleotides: TGTGCCTGGAGTGATAGCGGATGGGAGCTGTTTTTT.